This TCR beta chain was sequenced in a study of CD8+CD57+ T cells in acquired aplastic anemia. General observations from the study: Patients and controls were found to share twenty-nine CD8+ CDR3 sequences. With respect to CD8+ Simpson's diversity, patients and controls did not differ significantly.

The V gene lost 2 bases and the J gene lost 1 base, with 17 bases spanning the gap. The CDR3 is 17 residues long. Per germline, CDR1 SGHVS and CDR2 FNYEAQ. The sample holds many counts of this clonotype. No antigen is known for it. Genomic DNA templated the TCR beta VDJ and CDR3 profiling. TCRdb reprocessed the reads with MiXCR, giving one entry per CDR3 protein. The data hold roughly 80,000 distinct CDR3 sequences, with 40% to 55% observed a single time. The V and J genes are TRBV7-6 and TRBJ2-5, with no clear D. This receptor was identified in a human donor in good health, serving as a control. Material for sequencing was sorted CD4+, CD8+, or CD8+CD57+ T cells (not recorded which) from PBMCs. This CDR3 is CASSLQPIELLQETQYF. In DNA form, the CDR3 reads TGTGCCAGCAGCTTACAGCCCATAGAGTTGCTCCAAGAGACCCAGTACTTC. The whole variable domain, remainder taken from reference TRBV7-6 and TRBJ2-5, is GAGVSQSPRYKVTKRGQDVALRCDPISGHVSLYWYRQALGQGPEFLTYFNYEAQQDKSGLPNDRFSAERPEGSISTLTIQRTEQRDSAMYRCASSLQPIELLQETQYFGPGTRLLVL.